Below, 28 T cell receptor beta chains from the same sample are listed, as sequenced in a study of OX40 agonist ivuxolimab in advanced cancers. Assay: immunoSEQ multiplex PCR; the TCRdb copy retains only in-frame clones and omits some. The sample shows about 73,000 clones, roughly 86% of them seen only once. The sequences come from CD4+ or CD8+ T cells sorted from blood, collected in a trial of the OX40 agonist ivuxolimab. The receptors stem from an adult with an advanced solid tumor such as melanoma, head and neck, liver or kidney cancer.

The chain carries TRBV7-2 and TRBJ2-7; 7 nucleotides align to TRBD1. Per germline, CDR1 SGHTA and CDR2 FQGNSA. The CDR3 has 15 residues. V lost 3 bases, J lost 4 bases, and 9 bases stayed unmatched. The DNA of the CDR3 is TGTGCCAGCAGCTTGAGAGGGACAGAAGCTTACGAGCAGTACTTC. This codes for CASSLRGTEAYEQYF.

J is TRBJ1-5 and V is TRBV7-2; no firm D call. This CDR3 contains 15 residues. Trimming took 4 bases from V and 4 from J, leaving 14 bases between them. Germline V gene sequence: CDR1 SGHTA, CDR2 FQGNSA. The CDR3 DNA sequence: TGTGCCAGCAGCTCAAAAGGCCCCTCTAATCAGCCCCAGCATTTT. Amino acids: CASSSKGPSNQPQHF.

This rearrangement joins TRBV29-1 to TRBJ1-1, with TRBD1 matching 7 bases. Germline CDR1 and CDR2: SQVTM and ANQGSEA. The CDR3 is 13 residues long. The CDR3 DNA sequence: TGCGCCGAAGGGGGCCTACCGAACACTGAAGCTTTCTTT. Its translation: CAEGGLPNTEAFF.

The rearrangement joins TRBV30 to TRBJ1-5; no clear D. Germline V gene sequence: CDR1 GTSNPN, CDR2 SVGIG (reference sequence). Trimming took 4 bases from V and 6 from J, leaving 16 bases between them. This CDR3 contains 14 residues. Written as DNA, the CDR3 is TGTGCCTGGAACCCCGGAGGAAGGAGTCAGCCCCAGCATTTT. Translating gives CAWNPGGRSQPQHF.

This rearrangement joins TRBV11-3 to TRBJ2-1, with 10 nucleotides matching TRBD2. Unmatched junction bases numbered 8, after V lost 3 bases and J lost 0 bases. Germline V gene lookup returns CDR1 SGHNT and CDR2 YENEEA. CDR3 length equals 18 residues. CDR3: CASSFRAGGFSSYNEQFF. CDR3 sequence (DNA): TGTGCCAGCAGCTTTAGAGCGGGGGGGTTCAGCTCCTACAATGAGCAGTTCTTC.

The chain employs TRBV28 and TRBJ2-7; TRBD1 matches 10 bases. Germline assignment: CDR1 MDHEN and CDR2 SYDVKM. V shed 5 bases and J 4 bases; nucleotides not matched to a gene: 5. There are 14 residues in the CDR3. CDR3 protein: CASSISGQGYEQYF. DNA for the CDR3: TGTGCCAGCAGTATATCGGGACAGGGGTACGAGCAGTACTTC.

The chain is built from TRBV11-2 and TRBJ1-1; possibly TRBD1 for D (5 bases). The CDR3 length is 15 residues. CDR1 and CDR2 (germline): SGHAT, FQNNGV. Trimming removed 3 bases from V and 1 base from J, with 12 bases in between. DNA of the CDR3: TGTGCCAGCAGCTTTATGGGAGGGGAGAACACTGAAGCTTTCTTT. Translated: CASSFMGGENTEAFF.

The chain is built from TRBV7-2 and TRBJ2-3; tentatively, D is TRBD1 (5 bases). The V and J ends lost 1 base and 2 bases respectively, with 10 bases between them. The CDR3 extends over 15 amino acids. Germline loops: CDR1 SGHTA, CDR2 FQGNSA. The CDR3 sequence is CASSLGQRATDTQYF. The CDR3 DNA is TGTGCCAGCAGCTTAGGACAGAGAGCCACAGATACGCAGTATTTT. Full variable domain (missing parts from reference TRBV7-2 and TRBJ2-3): GAGVSQSPSNKVTEKGKDVELRCDPISGHTALYWYRQSLGQGLEFLIYFQGNSAPDKSGLPSDRFSAERTGGSVSTLTIQRTQQEDSAVYLCASSLGQRATDTQYFGPGTRLTVL.

Worth noting for this clone: The sample contains more than one DNA sequence encoding this CDR3. The chain combines TRBV7-2 with TRBJ2-5; possibly TRBD2 for D (5 bases). V was trimmed by 5 bases and J by 4 bases, leaving 17 bases between them. Germline-derived CDR1 and CDR2 are SGHTA and FQGNSA. The CDR3 runs to 15 residues. The chain's CDR3 is CASSLRGDPPETQYF. Written as DNA, the CDR3 is TGTGCCAGCAGCCTACGGGGAGATCCTCCAGAGACCCAGTACTTC.

The chain has TRBV5-5 and TRBJ1-1; D is ambiguous. Germline CDR1 is SGHKS and CDR2 is YYEKEE (reference sequence). CDR3 size: 15 residues. The V end was cut by 4 bases, the J end by 3 bases, with 16 bases between. The CDR3 DNA sequence: TGTGCCAGCAGCGCCGCCCGGGGATGGGACACTGAAGCTTTCTTT. This translates into CASSAARGWDTEAFF.

The V gene is TRBV5-6, the J gene TRBJ2-1; TRBD2 aligns across 11 bases. This CDR3 comprises 15 residues. Losses at the gene ends were 4 bases for V and 7 bases for J; bases not matched to a gene: 7. The germline CDR1 and CDR2 sequences are SGHDT and YYEEEE. The CDR3 DNA follows: TGTGCCAGCAGCCTCCCCCGGACTAGCGGGAATGAGCAGTTCTTC. It encodes CASSLPRTSGNEQFF.

The chain combines TRBV6-6 with TRBJ2-5, with 10 nucleotides matching TRBD2. The DNA end is a closer match to TRBJ2-7, so the J assignment may be wrong. Germline CDR1 MNHNY, CDR2 SVGAGI (reference sequence). There are 16 residues in the CDR3. The CDR3 DNA reads TGTGCCAGCAGTTACCAGCTAGCGGGAGCACGAAACGAGCAGTACTTC. Its translation: CASSYQLAGARNEQYF.

This rearrangement joins TRBV28 to TRBJ2-5; maybe TRBD2 (5 bases). The end of the DNA fits TRBJ2-7 better, so the J call may be wrong. The germline CDR1 and CDR2 sequences are MDHEN and SYDVKM. The CDR3 consists of 15 residues. The CDR3 nucleotides read TGTGCCAGCAGTCCTCCCCCTAGCAGCATCTACGAGCAGTACTTC. Translated: CASSPPPSSIYEQYF.

The V call is TRBV11-2, the J call TRBJ1-4; D gene unclear. V was pared by 0 bases and J by 7 bases, with 15 bases between. The CDR3 extends over 16 amino acids. CDR1 and CDR2 from the germline V gene are SGHAT and FQNNGV. The CDR3 reads CASSLDLTVSGEKLFF. DNA of the CDR3: TGTGCCAGCAGCTTAGATCTTACAGTCTCGGGTGAAAAACTGTTTTTT.

This clone showed up just a few times. The CDR3 loop reads CASGFAGTDTQYF. CDR3 coding DNA: TGTGCTAGTGGTTTTGCAGGCACAGATACGCAGTATTTT. The chain recombines TRBV12-5 with TRBJ2-3; no firm D call. The CDR3 runs to 13 residues. Trimming cost V 3 bases and J 1 base, with 5 bases left between them. The germline V gene has CDR1 LGHNT and CDR2 FRNRAP.

The chain links TRBV5-4 to TRBJ2-3; TRBD2 agrees at 13 bases. Germline V gives CDR1 SGHNT, CDR2 YYREEE (reference sequence). J was trimmed by 0 bases and V by 4 bases; bases with no gene match: 5. The CDR3 sequence is 17 residues long. The CDR3 loop reads CASSPPGLAGSTDTQYF. The CDR3 bases are TGTGCCAGCAGCCCCCCGGGACTAGCGGGAAGCACAGATACGCAGTATTTT.

This chain uses TRBV19 with TRBJ1-4; TRBD1 matches 11 bases. Per germline, CDR1 LNHDA and CDR2 SQIVND (reference sequence). The CDR3 covers 16 residues. V lost 7 bases, J lost 8 bases, and 12 bases stayed unmatched. CDR3 amino acids: CASKPGQGVLGEKLFF. The CDR3 nucleotides are TGTGCCAGTAAACCGGGACAGGGGGTTTTAGGGGAAAAACTGTTTTTT.

In this sample, this clone turned up once. V gene TRBV10-3 combines with J gene TRBJ1-4, with D perhaps TRBD1 (5 bases). The germline V and J ends were trimmed by 9 bases and 4 bases, with 15 bases remaining between them. Germline CDR1 ENHRY, CDR2 SYGVKD. The CDR3 consists of 14 residues. The CDR3 DNA follows: TGTGCCATAAGGGGAGAGGGAGGTAATGAAAAACTGTTTTTT. Its translation is CAIRGEGGNEKLFF.

The V and J genes are TRBV27 and TRBJ1-4, with D possibly matching TRBD1 (6 bases). V dropped 6 bases and J dropped 1 base, with 12 bases sitting between them. The germline gives CDR1 MNHEY, CDR2 SMNVEV (reference sequence). The CDR3 runs to 15 residues. Here the CDR3 DNA reads TGTGCCAGCAGGGATCGGGGGCGAACTAATGAAAAACTGTTTTTT. This encodes CASRDRGRTNEKLFF.

This clone has just one count. This sequence joins TRBV5-1 and TRBJ2-1; TRBD1 agrees at 9 bases. Germline V CDR1 and CDR2: SGHRS, YFSETQ. The trim removed 0 bases at V and 4 bases at J, leaving 5 bases unmatched. This CDR3 has 16 residues. The CDR3 reads CASSLAGTGSYNEQFF. The CDR3 region has the DNA TGCGCCAGCAGCTTGGCGGGGACAGGGAGTTACAATGAGCAGTTCTTC.

V gene TRBV18 combines with J gene TRBJ1-1; D is perhaps TRBD1 (5 bases). Germline V lookup: CDR1 KGHSH, CDR2 LQKENI. CDR3 length equals 14 residues. V was shortened by 5 bases and J by 2 bases, with 12 bases between the two germline ends. The chain's CDR3 is CASSSVQVNTEAFF. The CDR3 DNA sequence: TGTGCCAGCTCATCAGTACAGGTAAACACTGAAGCTTTCTTT.

V and J are TRBV5-1 and TRBJ2-5; D call uncertain. The length of the CDR3 is 14 residues. The germline V gene encodes CDR1 SGHRS and CDR2 YFSETQ. The germline V and J ends were trimmed by 2 bases and 1 base, with 9 bases remaining between them. The CDR3 region is CASSFGDRQETQYF. The CDR3 DNA is TGCGCCAGCAGCTTCGGTGACCGCCAAGAGACCCAGTACTTC.

The rearrangement joins TRBV7-9 to TRBJ2-5, with a possible D match to TRBD1 (6 bases). Germline V gene sequence: CDR1 SEHNR, CDR2 FQNEAQ (reference sequence). The length of the CDR3 is 13 residues. V gave up 7 bases and J gave up 5 bases, with 14 bases separating them. The CDR3 DNA reads TGTGCCAGCAAGGGGGAAAAGAGGGAGACCCAGTACTTC. Residues: CASKGEKRETQYF.

This rearrangement joins TRBV6-1 to TRBJ2-3; D might be TRBD1 (5 bases). There are 15 residues in the CDR3. Germline V gene data show CDR1 as MNHNS and CDR2 as SASEGT. The V and J ends lost 4 bases and 0 bases respectively, with 11 bases between them. The CDR3 coding sequence is TGTGCCAGCAGTGTCGACAGACCTAGCACAGATACGCAGTATTTT. Translated: CASSVDRPSTDTQYF.

The chain employs TRBV5-8 and TRBJ1-1; D gene unclear. The CDR3 runs 14 residues. Germline loops: CDR1 SGHTS, CDR2 YDEGEE. V lost 6 bases and J 6 bases, leaving 18 bases between the germline ends. This CDR3 reads CASTLPGRRAEAFF. CDR3 in DNA: TGTGCCAGCACGCTCCCGGGGAGGAGGGCTGAAGCTTTCTTT.

In its sample, this clone was seen once. V gene TRBV29-1 combines with J gene TRBJ1-1; TRBD1 might be the D (5 bases). V lost 4 bases and J lost 1, with 10 bases in between. CDR1 is SQVTM and CDR2 is ANQGSEA in the germline V gene. The CDR3 length is 13 residues. The CDR3 nucleotides are TGCAGCGTTGGAGCAGGGCCGAACACTGAAGCTTTCTTT. It yields the protein CSVGAGPNTEAFF.

The chain couples TRBV7-8 to TRBJ2-7; 12 bases are shared with TRBD1. Germline V lookup: CDR1 SGHVS, CDR2 FQNEAQ. The CDR3 is 17 amino acids. Trimming cost V 4 bases and J 4 bases; bases outside gene matches: 11. CDR3 loop: CASSSGPGTGGGYEQYF. DNA of the CDR3: TGTGCCAGCAGCTCGGGCCCCGGGACAGGGGGCGGTTACGAGCAGTACTTC.

This clone has just a few counts. The chain uses TRBV30 and TRBJ1-2; D not certain. The CDR3 length is 11 residues. V shed 8 bases and J shed 3 bases, with 10 bases lying between them. Germline V gene data show CDR1 as GTSNPN and CDR2 as SVGIG (reference sequence). For the CDR3, the DNA is TGTGCCCGCCGACGTGACTATGGCTACACCTTC. Its translation is CARRRDYGYTF. Supplemented by reference TRBV30 and TRBJ1-2, the full variable domain reads SQTIHQWPATLVQPVGSPLSLECTVEGTSNPNLYWYRQAAGRGLQLLFYSVGIGQISSEVPQNLSASRPQDRQFILSSKKLLLSDSGFYLCARRRDYGYTFGSGTRLTVV.